This T cell receptor beta chain appears in the sequencing data of a study of post-analysis software for immune sequencing data. Study-level background: Included among the disease courses, which were recorded for the cohort, were relapsing-remitting, secondary progressive and progressive-relapsing multiple sclerosis.

Unique molecular identifiers featured in each of the TCR beta cDNA libraries. TCRdb reprocessed the PCR reads with MiXCR, giving one entry per CDR3 protein. This table has 400,000 to 500,000 distinct CDR3 sequences, approximately 39% appearing once. This clonotype was found once. Its antigen is still unknown. Study-level points and caveats: Samples prepared in the same batch strongly co-clustered by F measure.

The origin of this receptor is a girl aged 2-10 years with multiple sclerosis. The source material was blood.

CDR3 DNA: TGTGCCAGCAGCCAAGATCTAGGGACAGGGAGCACAGATACGCAGTATTTT. Amino acid sequence: CASSQDLGTGSTDTQYF. The genes are TRBV14 and TRBJ2-3; 9 nucleotides agree with TRBD1. V was clipped by 0 bases and J by 0 bases; unmatched bases: 4. CDR3 length equals 17 residues. In germline, CDR1 is SGHDN, CDR2 FVKESK. Variable domain in full (rest from reference TRBV14 and TRBJ2-3): EAGVTQFPSHSVIEKGQTVTLRCDPISGHDNLYWYRRVMGKEIKFLLHFVKESKQDESGMPNNRFLAERTGGTYSTLKVQPAELEDSGVYFCASSQDLGTGSTDTQYFGPGTRLTVL.